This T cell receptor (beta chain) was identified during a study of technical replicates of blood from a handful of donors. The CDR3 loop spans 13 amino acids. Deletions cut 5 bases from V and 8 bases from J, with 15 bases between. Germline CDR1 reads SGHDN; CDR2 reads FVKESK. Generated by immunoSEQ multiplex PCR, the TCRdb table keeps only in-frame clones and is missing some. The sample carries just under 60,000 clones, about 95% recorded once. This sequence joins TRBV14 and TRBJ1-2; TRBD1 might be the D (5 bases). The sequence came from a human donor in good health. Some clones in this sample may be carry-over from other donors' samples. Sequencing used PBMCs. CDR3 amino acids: CASSTPGIRGYTF. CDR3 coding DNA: TGTGCCAGCAGCACCCCAGGGATAAGGGGCTACACCTTC. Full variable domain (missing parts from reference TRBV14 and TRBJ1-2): EAGVTQFPSHSVIEKGQTVTLRCDPISGHDNLYWYRRVMGKEIKFLLHFVKESKQDESGMPNNRFLAERTGGTYSTLKVQPAELEDSGVYFCASSTPGIRGYTFGSGTRLTVV.